This is a list of T cell receptor beta chains from one sample in a study of CD8 T cells in Susac syndrome. TCRdb used MiXCR to reprocess the immunoSEQ multiplex PCR reads, holding one entry per CDR3 protein. The sample contains about 180,000 distinct CDR3 sequences, under 97% of which appear only once. Input material: CD4+ T cells from PBMCs. The receptors here all came from a human donor with multiple sclerosis. Each CDR3 is given with its conserved first and last residue. Each record gives: D gene, J gene, V gene, clone size, CDR3 protein, CDR3 DNA. A D gene is named only where the DNA matches it firmly. Expanded clones get a size class; other rows say once, few or many, or leave the size out.

NA TRBJ1-1 TRBV3-1 NA CASRRALGTEAFF TGTGCCAGCAGAAGGGCCCTGGGCACTGAAGCTTTCTTT
NA TRBJ2-7 TRBV28 NA CASSFLGYEQYF TGTGCCAGCAGTTTCCTAGGATACGAGCAGTACTTC
NA TRBJ2-3 TRBV11-2 NA CASSLDGKNTDTQYF TGTGCCAGCAGCTTAGATGGAAAGAACACAGATACGCAGTATTTT
TRBD1 TRBJ1-1 TRBV3-1 NA CASSQEGQRAFF TGTGCCAGCAGCCAAGAGGGACAGAGAGCTTTCTTT
TRBD1 TRBJ2-7 TRBV4-3 NA CASSQDFGTGGEQYF TGCGCCAGCAGCCAAGATTTTGGGACAGGGGGCGAGCAGTACTTC
NA TRBJ1-2 TRBV9 NA CASSPSGTSLLAGGYTF TGTGCCAGCAGCCCCTCCGGGACCTCCCTCCTAGCAGGGGGCTACACCTTC
NA TRBJ2-5 TRBV29-1 NA CSVEDRQGLETQYF TGCAGCGTTGAAGATCGGCAGGGTCTAGAGACCCAGTACTTC
NA TRBJ2-3 TRBV29-1 NA CSTGLRTADTQYF TGCAGCACGGGACTCAGGACGGCAGATACGCAGTATTTT
TRBD1 TRBJ1-2 TRBV6-1 NA CASSESGTGVYGYTF TGTGCCAGCAGTGAATCCGGGACAGGGGTCTATGGCTACACCTTC
TRBD1 TRBJ2-1 TRBV20-1 NA CSAGGGQGPYNEQFF TGCAGTGCGGGGGGTGGACAGGGACCCTACAATGAGCAGTTCTTC
NA TRBJ2-7 TRBV11-2 few CASSESGGRGDEKYF TGTGCCAGCAGCGAAAGTGGTGGGCGAGGGGACGAGAAGTACTTC
NA TRBJ2-2 TRBV7-3 NA CASSLTVGGYTGELFF TGTGCCAGCAGCTTAACCGTGGGGGGATACACCGGGGAGCTGTTTTTT
NA TRBJ2-5 TRBV4-2 NA CASSEIWDGETQYF TGTGCCAGCAGCGAAATTTGGGACGGTGAGACCCAGTACTTC
NA TRBJ2-7 TRBV3-1 NA CASSDGGPYEQYF TGTGCCAGCAGCGATGGGGGCCCCTACGAGCAGTACTTC
NA TRBJ2-7 TRBV13 NA CASSSNRGSYEQYF TGTGCCAGCAGCTCCAATCGGGGCTCCTACGAGCAGTACTTC
NA TRBJ2-5 TRBV30 NA CAWSAQYQETQYF TGTGCCTGGAGTGCCCAGTACCAAGAGACCCAGTACTTC
TRBD1 TRBJ2-1 TRBV3-1 NA CASSRSPGQLYNEQFF TGTGCCAGCAGCCGAAGCCCGGGACAGTTATACAATGAGCAGTTCTTC
TRBD1 TRBJ2-7 TRBV6-5 NA CASSQGQEDFF TGTGCCAGCAGTCAAGGACAGGAGGACTTCTTC
NA TRBJ1-2 TRBV15 NA CAPGGLDGYTF TGTGCTCCCGGAGGGTTGGATGGCTACACCTTC
NA TRBJ1-2 TRBV5-1 NA CASSPTVGRANYGYTF TGCGCCAGCAGCCCTACGGTGGGGCGAGCTAACTATGGCTACACCTTC
TRBD1 TRBJ2-1 TRBV24-1 NA CATSASGQYNEQFF TGTGCCACCAGTGCCTCGGGACAGTACAATGAGCAGTTCTTC
NA TRBJ1-5 TRBV12-3/TRBV12-4 NA CASSDSDHQPQHF TGTGCCAGCTCAGATTCAGATCATCAGCCCCAGCATTTT
TRBD2 TRBJ2-1 TRBV9 NA CASSVALGGSGSYNEQFF TGTGCCAGCAGCGTAGCTTTGGGGGGGTCTGGCTCCTACAATGAGCAGTTCTTC
NA TRBJ1-6 TRBV5-1 NA CASSLQGHSPLHF TGCGCCAGCAGCTTACAGGGCCATTCACCCCTCCACTTT
NA TRBJ2-5 TRBV20-1 NA CSARTSETQYF TGCAGTGCTAGGACAAGCGAGACCCAGTACTTC
NA TRBJ2-2 TRBV2 NA CASRGGRRNTGELFF TGTGCCAGCAGAGGGGGACGGAGGAACACCGGGGAGCTGTTTTTT
TRBD2 TRBJ2-1 TRBV9 NA CASSVAPGLEDNEQFF TGTGCCAGCAGCGTAGCCCCGGGACTAGAAGACAATGAGCAGTTCTTC
NA TRBJ1-1 TRBV30 NA CAWSVMENTEAFF TGTGCCTGGAGTGTAATGGAGAACACTGAAGCTTTCTTT